This T cell receptor beta chain was sequenced for a study of blood T cell repertoires in COVID-19. Some clones are missing from TCRdb's copy, which holds only in-frame ones; the method was immunoSEQ multiplex PCR. The table shows fewer than 400,000 clones, with around 90% occurring only once. Across over 20 US areas, participants ranged in age from about 18 to 100 years. V lost 4 bases and J lost 6; bases outside the gene matches: 9. This CDR3 has 17 amino acids. Germline values: CDR1 MDHEN, CDR2 SYDVKM. The sample was PBMCs or T cells enriched from blood (not recorded which). The genes are TRBV28 and TRBJ1-6; 10 nucleotides align to TRBD1. The clonotype comes from a man in his fifties or sixties who had recovered from COVID-19. The CDR3 region has the DNA TGTGCCAGCAGTTCCTCTCGGGACAGGGGACGTAATTCACCCCTCCACTTT. Amino acid sequence: CASSSSRDRGRNSPLHF.